Included here is one T cell receptor (beta chain) sequence, with context. Which antigen it targets is not known. No base quality information exists; no much larger clone differs at one position. Two independent genomic DNA replicates were amplified for each sample, with approximately 0.5 ug used for blood and 1.5 ug for tumor or normal breast. Following the manufacturer's instructions, the ImmunoSeq Intro kit was used to carry out TCRB sequencing on genomic DNA. For absolute quantification, the roughly 32-cycle multiplex PCR included proprietary primers along with spike-in control sequences. Single-end 150-bp reads were used to sequence an 87-bp fragment spanning the CDR3 and the flanking V and J genes. Seven samples, each with two replicates, were multiplexed per lane of an Illumina MiSeq using version 3.0 chemistry. The original pipeline was this. Raw data were processed by the vendor's proprietary pipeline, with both replicates merged into one result per sample. Productive rearrangements sharing the V-gene family, CDR3 amino acid sequence and J-gene segment were defined as clonotypes. To compute clonality, the normalized Shannon entropy (Pielou evenness) of TCRB abundances was subtracted from 1. To estimate T cell density, the total number of templates was divided by the input cell count, which was inferred from how much DNA went in. Recon with default parameters was used to estimate total repertoire diversity and clonality. Clonotypes with over 0.1% abundance in tumor and at least 32-fold higher abundance in tumor than in normal breast were defined as tumor-enriched. The table was pulled from immuneACCESS by TCRdb, which kept in-frame rearrangements only. Such tables lose some clones; where checked, under half of the loss comes from unresolved V genes, and the rest has no known cause. The V and J calls and the clone size are those of that table, but D and trimming were determined from the DNA. The sample contains tens of thousands of clones, just under 80% of them found a single time. Of the sample, around 3.4% falls within the top ten clones.

The sample is drawn from a study of early stage breast cancer tumors (dated by TCRdb to 2016 to 2017). With regard to the full study: Of the roughly 15 invasive breast tumors, approximately 11 were found to be estrogen receptor-positive, progesterone receptor-positive and HER2-negative. The samples as a whole yielded around 2.4 million detected templates, corresponding to 950,000 to 1,300,000 unique clonotypes. On average, each sample had about 10-fold read coverage. Of the approximately 12 ER+/PR+/HER2- tumors, eight were classified as invasive ductal carcinomas and four as invasive lobular carcinomas.

Overall study outcomes, separate from this receptor: Repertoires from blood and normal breast were more alike than repertoires from blood and tumor, and in about 90% of the 16 patients, comparing each tissue with blood separated tumor from normal. Enriched TCRB sequences shared across patients were found to be mostly commonly generated sequences that were unlikely to play an important role in the tumor microenvironment. Analysis by tumor subtype was prevented by the small cohort size. Chain pairing and functional markers such as CD4, CD8 and FOXP3 were not captured by bulk genomic DNA sequencing of unsorted cells. Tumors showed about 2.5-fold higher T cell density and higher clonality than adjacent normal breast tissue.

The cysteine opens and the phenylalanine closes a CDR3 of 16 amino acids. CDR3 DNA is the only sequence kept; it has 48 bases, read in frame from the first base. Taken from the germline V gene, the CDR1 and CDR2 loops are ENHRY and SYGVKD. V loses 0 bases, J loses 4 bases, and the germline ends lie 14 bases apart. The study profiled bulk TCR beta-chain repertoires in matched peripheral blood, tumor and adjacent normal breast tissue taken from over 15 patients with early-stage breast cancer. Before surgery, about 5-10 mL of whole blood was collected into EDTA tubes and then processed within 2 hours. Ficoll-Paque centrifugation in SepMate-50 tubes was used to isolate peripheral blood mononuclear cells. PBMCs were cryopreserved in aliquots of about 1.8 to 4.5 million cells in roughly 90% FBS with around 10% DMSO and kept in liquid nitrogen. The Qiagen AllPrep DNA/RNA Mini kit was used to extract genomic DNA.

The sequenced material came from blood. This TCR was recovered from a person between 35 and 49 years old with breast cancer. The rearranged chain carries TRBV10-3 and TRBJ2-3; the D segment could be TRBD2, given 5 matching bases. The DNA is as follows: TGTGCCATCAGTGAGTCCGTGGGAGTTGGCGCAGATACGCAGTATTTT. This encodes CAISESVGVGADTQYF.